This TCR beta chain came from a study of CD8+CD57+ T cells in acquired aplastic anemia. Looking at the study overall: Across the sorted CD4+ and CD8+ cells, DNA amounts averaged about 3 ug. There were roughly 11 million reads, on average, for CD4+ cells from healthy donors. Study results and limitations: For CD8+ Simpson's diversity, patients and controls showed no significant difference.

Genomic DNA provided the template from which TCR beta VDJ and CDR3 profiles were obtained. Each CDR3 protein gets one entry after TCRdb re-called the reads with MiXCR. Among 100,000 to 120,000 distinct CDR3 sequences listed, under 60% were seen once. Comment on this clonotype: What it recognizes is unknown.

With 3 bases removed from V and 11 bases from J, the gap between germline ends came to 11 bases. Germline V gives CDR1 SNHLY, CDR2 FYNNEI. The CDR3 contains 13 residues. The chain joins TRBV2 to TRBJ1-6, with a weak D call TRBD1 (5 bases). The origin of this receptor is a human donor in good health, serving as a control. The sample taken for sequencing was sorted CD4+, CD8+, or CD8+CD57+ T cells (not recorded which) from PBMCs. CDR3 nucleotide sequence: TGTGCCAGCAGTGACAGGGTCGTACCACCCCTCCACTTT. Encoded protein: CASSDRVVPPLHF.